The 5 T cell receptor beta chains below were found in one sample sequenced in a study of blood T cell repertoires in COVID-19. Generated by immunoSEQ multiplex PCR, the TCRdb table keeps only in-frame clones and is missing some. The table includes 100,000 or so clones, 85% detected once. Specimen: peripheral blood. Every receptor here comes from a man in his fifties or sixties with acute or convalescent COVID-19.

The chain recombines TRBV9 with TRBJ2-2; unclear D gene. Trimming left V 4 bases short and J 0 bases short, with 13 bases between. The CDR3 is 16 amino acids. From germline, CDR1 is SGDLS and CDR2 YYNGEE. CDR3 nucleotides: TGTGCCAGCAGCCCCCAATTGAGTCCGAACACCGGGGAGCTGTTTTTT. Protein sequence: CASSPQLSPNTGELFF.

This chain uses TRBV7-9 with TRBJ2-7; D is unresolved. The germline V and J ends were trimmed by 4 bases and 6 bases, with 10 bases remaining between them. This CDR3 has 12 amino acids. The germline CDR1 and CDR2 sequences are SEHNR and FQNEAQ (reference sequence). CDR3 DNA: TGTGCCAGCAGCTCTAGGCTGGTCGAGCAGTACTTC. Its translation is CASSSRLVEQYF.

The chain couples TRBV28 to TRBJ1-1; maybe TRBD1 (5 bases). Germline V gene data show CDR1 as MDHEN and CDR2 as SYDVKM. V lost 3 bases and J 13 bases, leaving 18 bases between the germline ends. This CDR3 has 13 residues. CDR3 nucleotide sequence: TGTGCCAGCAGTTTGCGGGGGACTGTAGTCGGTTTCTTT. The encoded protein is CASSLRGTVVGFF. Variable domain in full (rest from reference TRBV28 and TRBJ1-1): DVKVTQSSRYLVKRTGEKVFLECVQDMDHENMFWYRQDPGLGLRLIYFSYDVKMKEKGDIPEGYSVSREKKERFSLILESASTNQTSMYLCASSLRGTVVGFFGQGTRLTVV.

The gene calls are TRBV10-1 and TRBJ2-2, with D possibly matching TRBD2 (5 bases). Germline loops: CDR1 WNHNN, CDR2 SYGVQD (reference sequence). Trimming removed 8 bases from V and 4 bases from J, with 11 bases in between. CDR3 length: 13 residues. CDR3 residues: CASAREITGELFF. DNA for the CDR3: TGCGCCAGCGCTAGGGAGATCACCGGGGAGCTGTTTTTT.

The gene calls are TRBV9 and TRBJ2-1; 12 nucleotides line up with TRBD2. Germline lookup yields CDR1 SGDLS and CDR2 YYNGEE. With 3 bases clipped from V and 0 bases from J, the junction kept 1 base outside the gene matches. The CDR3 length is 16 residues. CDR3 protein: CASSATSGSSYNEQFF. CDR3 bases: TGTGCCAGCAGCGCGACTAGCGGGAGCTCCTACAATGAGCAGTTCTTC.